The 28 T cell receptor beta chains below were found in one sample sequenced in a study of siplizumab effects on memory and regulatory T cells. The repertoire was sequenced with immunoSEQ multiplex PCR; TCRdb's copy has only in-frame clones and lacks some. Among about 100,000 clones listed, more than 90% were seen once. The specimen sequenced was CD4+ T cells sorted from blood. Every receptor here comes from a human donor in good health.

This chain uses TRBV10-3 with TRBJ2-7; D is undetermined. The CDR3 has 16 amino acids. Germline V gives CDR1 ENHRY, CDR2 SYGVKD. The ends were cut back, 3 bases at V and 3 bases at J, with 18 bases in the middle. DNA of the CDR3: TGTGCCATCAGTGACTCGCAGGTTGGTATAAGCTACGAGCAGTACTTC. Residues: CAISDSQVGISYEQYF.

This clone was seen once. V gene TRBV7-8 combines with J gene TRBJ1-1; TRBD1 matches at 7 bases. Trimming took 5 bases from V and 8 from J; bases not matched to a gene: 8. The CDR3 sequence is 13 residues long. CDR1 is SGHVS and CDR2 is FQNEAQ in the germline V gene. The CDR3: CASSQHTTGEAFF. The CDR3 DNA sequence: TGTGCCAGCAGCCAGCATACGACAGGGGAAGCTTTCTTT.

The J gene is TRBJ2-3, the V gene TRBV11-3; TRBD2 might be the D (6 bases). The V and J ends lost 1 base and 3 bases respectively, with 11 bases between them. The CDR3 covers 15 residues. Germline-derived CDR1 and CDR2 are SGHNT and YENEEA. This CDR3 reads CASSLGEVSTDTQYF. The CDR3 DNA is TGTGCCAGCAGCTTAGGGGAGGTCTCGACAGATACGCAGTATTTT.

The chain carries TRBV6-1 and TRBJ1-2; no clear D. The CDR3 totals 11 residues. V lost 7 bases and J lost 6, with 9 bases in between. Per germline, CDR1 MNHNS and CDR2 SASEGT. CDR3 loop: CASMGPHGYTF. The DNA for the CDR3 is TGTGCCAGCATGGGCCCACATGGCTACACCTTC.

The gene calls are TRBV5-6 and TRBJ2-1; no reliable D call. The V and J ends lost 0 bases and 0 bases respectively, with 10 bases between them. Per germline, CDR1 SGHDT and CDR2 YYEEEE. The CDR3 spans 16 residues. The CDR3 sequence is CASSLGGVSSYNEQFF. The CDR3 nucleotides read TGTGCCAGCAGCTTGGGTGGAGTCAGCTCCTACAATGAGCAGTTCTTC.

The chain uses TRBV28 and TRBJ1-1, with 8 bases identical to TRBD1. This CDR3 has 12 amino acids. The trim removed 9 bases at V and 4 bases at J, leaving 4 bases unmatched. Per the germline V gene, CDR1 is MDHEN and CDR2 is SYDVKM. CDR3 DNA: TGTGCCAGGCCAGGGGGCGGCACTGAAGCTTTCTTT. Its translation: CARPGGGTEAFF.

The chain uses TRBV27 and TRBJ1-1; TRBD1 might be the D (5 bases). The CDR3 spans 17 residues. V was shortened by 6 bases and J by 0 bases, with 20 bases between the two germline ends. Germline loops: CDR1 MNHEY, CDR2 SMNVEV (reference sequence). CDR3 in amino acids: CASSPSIDGTMNTEAFF. CDR3 DNA: TGTGCCAGCAGCCCTAGCATTGACGGGACTATGAACACTGAAGCTTTCTTT.

The CDR3 loop reads CASSERSGIYGYTF. DNA of the CDR3: TGTGCCAGCAGTGAAAGGTCAGGGATATATGGCTACACCTTC. The chain couples TRBV6-1 to TRBJ1-2; D perhaps matches TRBD1 (5 bases). This CDR3 spans 14 amino acids. V shed 2 bases and J shed 5 bases, with 12 bases lying between them. Germline-derived CDR1 and CDR2 are MNHNS and SASEGT.

The chain combines TRBV5-1 with TRBJ1-2; 7 bases line up with TRBD1. The ends lost 4 bases at V and 3 bases at J; junction bases unmatched: 6. Germline V gives CDR1 SGHRS, CDR2 YFSETQ. The CDR3 length is 14 residues. The DNA for the CDR3 is TGCGCCAGCAGCCTACAGGGGTTGGACTATGGCTACACCTTC. Translating it yields CASSLQGLDYGYTF.

The V call is TRBV19, the J call TRBJ2-1, with TRBD2 matching 9 bases. From germline, CDR1 is LNHDA and CDR2 SQIVND (reference sequence). The CDR3 length is 15 residues. V was pared by 6 bases and J by 7 bases, with 10 bases of the junction left unmatched. CDR3 sequence reads: CASSRAAGGWNEQFF. CDR3 in DNA: TGTGCCAGTAGCCGCGCGGCGGGGGGGTGGAATGAGCAGTTCTTC.

This rearrangement joins TRBV14 to TRBJ2-2; possible D gene TRBD1, 6 bases. There are 12 residues in the CDR3. Germline V gene lookup returns CDR1 SGHDN and CDR2 FVKESK. V lost 6 bases, J lost 5 bases, and 7 bases lay in between. This CDR3 reads CASRTGTGELFF. CDR3 nucleotide sequence: TGTGCCAGCAGGACAGGAACCGGGGAGCTGTTTTTT.

The gene calls are TRBV28 and TRBJ1-5; D is uncertain. The CDR3 extends over 17 amino acids. V lost 2 bases and J 2 bases, leaving 16 bases between the germline ends. The germline V gene has CDR1 MDHEN and CDR2 SYDVKM. The CDR3 DNA is TGTGCCAGCAGTTTAGGGGTACAGCATCCGGGCAATCAGCCCCAGCATTTT. Protein: CASSLGVQHPGNQPQHF.

This chain connects TRBV4-1 to TRBJ2-4, with TRBD1 matching over 8 bases. CDR1 is MGHRA and CDR2 is YSYEKL in the germline V gene. CDR3 length: 18 residues. Unmatched junction bases numbered 10, after V lost 3 bases and J lost 0 bases. This chain's CDR3 is CASSQPGQERLAKNIQYF. For the CDR3, the DNA is TGCGCCAGCAGCCAGCCGGGACAGGAGCGACTAGCCAAAAACATTCAGTACTTC.

The gene calls are TRBV6-5 and TRBJ2-5; perhaps TRBD1 as D (5 bases). V gave up 2 bases and J gave up 5 bases, with 9 bases separating them. Germline V gene lookup returns CDR1 MNHEY and CDR2 SVGAGI. The CDR3 consists of 13 residues. CDR3 loop: CASSYTGWETQYF. Written as DNA, the CDR3 is TGTGCCAGCAGTTACACAGGTTGGGAGACCCAGTACTTC.

This clone has only a few counts. The chain carries TRBV4-3 and TRBJ2-3, with D perhaps TRBD2 (7 bases). This CDR3 spans 15 amino acids. With 1 base removed from V and 3 bases from J, the gap between germline ends came to 11 bases. The germline V gene encodes CDR1 LGHNA and CDR2 YSLEER. CDR3: CASSQGGGRTDTQYF. The CDR3 DNA reads as TGCGCCAGCAGCCAAGGGGGGGGCCGAACAGATACGCAGTATTTT.

V gene TRBV10-1 combines with J gene TRBJ2-3, with D possibly TRBD2 on 9 matching bases. Germline lookup yields CDR1 WNHNN and CDR2 SYGVQD (reference sequence). V was shortened by 0 bases and J by 4 bases, with 32 bases between the two germline ends. The CDR3 consists of 22 residues. The CDR3 protein is CASSESPEQGGGLARSSDTQYF. In DNA, the CDR3 is TGCGCCAGCAGTGAGTCGCCGGAACAGGGGGGAGGACTAGCGCGATCGTCAGATACGCAGTATTTT.

The rearrangement uses TRBV5-1 and TRBJ1-5; D remains ambiguous. CDR1 is SGHRS, CDR2 YFSETQ, per germline. The V end lost 4 bases, the J end lost 7 bases, and 12 bases lay between the germline ends. This CDR3 spans 13 amino acids. In nucleotides, the CDR3 is TGCGCCAGCAGCCAGGACGCCGGGCAGCCCCAGCATTTT. This encodes CASSQDAGQPQHF.

In regard to this clone: Other nucleotide sequences in the sample specify the same CDR3. V is TRBV5-1 and J is TRBJ1-6, with D perhaps TRBD1 (5 bases). V was cut by 0 bases and J by 9 bases, with 10 bases left in between. The CDR3 loop spans 14 amino acids. CDR1 and CDR2 from the germline V gene are SGHRS and YFSETQ. The CDR3 region is CASSLAGAGSPLHF. The CDR3 nucleotides are TGCGCCAGCAGCTTGGCCGGGGCAGGTTCACCCCTCCACTTT.

The chain links TRBV20-1 to TRBJ2-1; D is unclear. V gave up 8 bases and J gave up 4 bases, with 9 bases separating them. The CDR3 is made up of 11 amino acids. Germline CDR1 DFQATT, CDR2 SNEGSKA (reference sequence). The DNA for the CDR3 is TGCAGTCTCGGGCCATACAATGAGCAGTTCTTC. Protein: CSLGPYNEQFF.

V is TRBV15 and J is TRBJ1-4; 10 bases line up with TRBD1. This CDR3 comprises 16 residues. The V gene's germline CDR1 is LNHNV and CDR2 YYDKDF (reference sequence). The junction had 9 bases not matched to a gene; V was cut back by 3 bases and J by 8 bases. The CDR3 reads CATSRPPGQGEEKLFF. The CDR3 DNA reads TGTGCCACCAGCAGGCCCCCAGGACAGGGGGAGGAAAAACTGTTTTTT.

This chain links TRBV19 with TRBJ1-1, with TRBD1 identical over 8 bases. This CDR3 region has 15 residues. J gave up 5 bases and V 9 bases, and 14 bases lay outside the gene matches. In germline, CDR1 is LNHDA, CDR2 SQIVND (reference sequence). The CDR3 bases are TGTGCCAGCAAGCGGGAACAGGGGGATTGGACTGAAGCTTTCTTT. Encoded protein: CASKREQGDWTEAFF.

This chain uses TRBV5-1 with TRBJ1-2, with D possibly matching TRBD1 (5 bases). CDR1 and CDR2 (germline): SGHRS, YFSETQ. The CDR3 length is 16 residues. The V gene lost 0 bases and the J gene lost 4 bases, with 16 bases spanning the gap. The CDR3 region has the DNA TGCGCCAGCAGCTTGGCAATCCCTGGGGCTTCCTATGGCTACACCTTC. It specifies CASSLAIPGASYGYTF.

V gene TRBV12-5 combines with J gene TRBJ1-5; D not certain. The ends were cut back, 6 bases at V and 4 bases at J, with 16 bases in the middle. This CDR3 spans 15 amino acids. Germline values: CDR1 LGHNT, CDR2 FRNRAP. The CDR3 sequence is CASGSRQTKNQPQHF. CDR3 coding DNA: TGTGCTAGTGGAAGTCGGCAAACAAAGAATCAGCCCCAGCATTTT. Variable domain in full (rest from reference TRBV12-5 and TRBJ1-5): DARVTQTPRHKVTEMGQEVTMRCQPILGHNTVFWYRQTMMQGLELLAYFRNRAPLDDSGMPKDRFSAEMPDATLATLKIQPSEPRDSAVYFCASGSRQTKNQPQHFGDGTRLSIL.

The chain employs TRBV28 and TRBJ2-7; a weak D match, TRBD2 (6 bases). The V gene lost 6 bases and the J gene lost 4 bases, with 16 bases spanning the gap. The CDR3 length is 14 residues. Germline CDR1 reads MDHEN; CDR2 reads SYDVKM. CDR3 bases: TGTGCCAGCAGCCCCCTCGGGAGTCTTTACGAGCAGTACTTC. Translation gives CASSPLGSLYEQYF.

This chain links TRBV10-3 with TRBJ2-1, with D tentatively TRBD2 (7 bases). There are 14 residues in the CDR3. V dropped 4 bases and J dropped 7 bases, with 14 bases sitting between them. CDR1 and CDR2 from the germline V gene are ENHRY and SYGVKD. In DNA form, the CDR3 reads TGTGCCATCAGTGCTAGGGGGGGCACAAATGAGCAGTTCTTC. This codes for CAISARGGTNEQFF.

The V gene is TRBV19, the J gene TRBJ1-1, with TRBD1 matching over 8 bases. CDR3 length: 15 amino acids. V was clipped by 5 bases and J by 4 bases; unmatched bases: 9. Germline values: CDR1 LNHDA, CDR2 SQIVND (reference sequence). The CDR3 DNA reads as TGTGCCAGTAGTGCCCAACCAGGGGGCGTCACTGAAGCTTTCTTT. Its translation is CASSAQPGGVTEAFF.

CDR3 loop: CASSTRGTGSSGANVLTF. The CDR3 nucleotides are TGTGCCAGCAGTACGCGCGGGACAGGGAGCTCTGGGGCCAACGTCCTGACTTTC. This rearrangement joins TRBV2 to TRBJ2-6; 9 bases align to TRBD1. There are 18 residues in the CDR3. V was pared by 5 bases and J by 0 bases, with 8 bases of the junction left unmatched. Germline V lookup: CDR1 SNHLY, CDR2 FYNNEI.

CDR3 sequence reads: CASSTGSDTYGYTF. The DNA for the CDR3 is TGTGCCAGCTCGACGGGAAGCGACACCTATGGCTACACCTTC. V usage is TRBV6-5 and J usage is TRBJ1-2; D is undetermined. Germline V gene lookup returns CDR1 MNHEY and CDR2 SVGAGI. The CDR3 spans 14 residues. Trimming pared 8 bases from V and 4 bases from J, leaving 17 bases between.